The subject of this entry is one T cell receptor (beta chain). The V end was cut by 5 bases, the J end by 7 bases, with 9 bases between. The CDR3 spans 13 residues. The germline CDR1 and CDR2 sequences are KGHSH and LQKENI. TCRdb re-called the RT-PCR reads through MiXCR, storing one row per CDR3 protein. The sample lists hundreds of thousands of distinct CDR3 sequences; approximately 16% were seen once. The data were obtained in a study of patients and donors after allogeneic stem cell transplantation. Sequenced material: blood, either unsorted or a sorted T cell fraction (not recorded which). The source is a human donor who was either an allogeneic HSCT recipient or a stem cell or donor lymphocyte infusion donor (not recorded which). It is not recorded whose cells these are; they may come from a transplant donor. This sequence joins TRBV18 and TRBJ1-6; D is unresolved. The CDR3 nucleotides are TGTGCCAGCTCAAGGACTGACAATTCACCCCTCCACTTT. This translates into CASSRTDNSPLHF.